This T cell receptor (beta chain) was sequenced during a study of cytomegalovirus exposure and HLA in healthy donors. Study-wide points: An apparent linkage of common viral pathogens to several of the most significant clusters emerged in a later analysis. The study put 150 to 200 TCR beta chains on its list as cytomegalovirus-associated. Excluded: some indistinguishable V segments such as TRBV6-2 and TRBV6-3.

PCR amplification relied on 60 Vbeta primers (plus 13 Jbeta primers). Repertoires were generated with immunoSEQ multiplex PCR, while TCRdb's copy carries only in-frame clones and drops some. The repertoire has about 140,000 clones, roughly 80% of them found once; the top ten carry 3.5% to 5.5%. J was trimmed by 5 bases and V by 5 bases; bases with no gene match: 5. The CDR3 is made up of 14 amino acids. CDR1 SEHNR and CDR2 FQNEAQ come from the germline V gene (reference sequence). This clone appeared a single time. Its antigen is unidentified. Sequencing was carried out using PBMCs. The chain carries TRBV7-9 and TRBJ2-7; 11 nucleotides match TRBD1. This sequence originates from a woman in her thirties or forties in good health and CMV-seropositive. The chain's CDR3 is CASSGQGAVDEQYF. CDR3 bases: TGTGCCAGCAGCGGACAGGGGGCCGTAGACGAGCAGTACTTC.